This T cell receptor (beta chain) was captured by sequencing in a study of regulatory T cells in long-lasting Graves disease. This clonotype was detected only a few times. The CDR3 sequence is 15 residues long. Germline loops: CDR1 SEHNR, CDR2 FQNEAQ (reference sequence). V was clipped by 1 base and J by 3 bases; unmatched bases: 4. Described time point: persistent/refractory GD, antithyroid drugs over 5 years with positive TRAb. PBMC RNA served as the TCR library source. Construction of the TCR beta libraries employed iRepertoire HTBI primers in conjunction with Arm-PCR of CDR3 regions. TCRdb re-called the multiplex PCR reads with MiXCR, one entry per CDR3 protein. The sample carries around 400,000 distinct CDR3 sequences, around 23% recorded once.

The TCR was taken from a female donor with Graves disease. The sample consisted of peripheral blood mononuclear cells (PBMCs), taken when the disease was refractory, from a patient treated with antithyroid drugs. The chain links TRBV7-9 to TRBJ2-5, with 8 bases fitting TRBD1. The CDR3 DNA is TGTGCCAGCAGCTTAGGGGGGACAGGAAAAGAGACCCAGTACTTC. It codes for CASSLGGTGKETQYF.